The sequence of this T cell receptor beta chain was determined in a study of CD8 T cells in ankylosing spondylitis (dated by TCRdb to 2015 to 2018). Study-wide context: To find TCR variants linked to disease, the study profiled T cell receptor beta repertoires in ankylosing spondylitis patients and healthy donors. Peripheral blood was sampled, and synovial fluid was additionally collected from ankylosing spondylitis patients. In total, the full study cohort was made up of 85 to 140 healthy donors and roughly 27 ankylosing spondylitis patients. The paper's findings and limits, for the study overall: The disease-linked clones were reported as significantly enriched in matched synovial fluid samples from ankylosing spondylitis patients. Some TCR beta motif variants had previously been reported in synovial fluid and blood of reactive arthritis patients, which suggested common disease-initiation mechanisms. A TCR beta motif of several highly homologous amino acid variants appeared characteristic of blood from ankylosing spondylitis patients. The disease-linked clones showed a CD8+ phenotype and occurred at relatively low frequencies in peripheral blood.

This clonotype was counted between two and nine times. Its antigen has not been determined. Per-nucleotide qualities are absent, and no much larger clonotype sits a single base away. This sample was sequenced with an Illumina HiSeq 2500. TCR beta libraries were prepared by quantitative 5'-RACE with molecular barcodes. The paper's processing steps were these. Disease-linked TCR variants were identified with a new computational method built on a probabilistic model of VDJ rearrangement. TCRdb reran the public reads through fastp at Q25 and MiXCR, keeping productive beta chains. Every entry covers one CDR3 protein and lists the most common genes and DNA from its rows. Clone size and V and J calls follow TCRdb, not the original study. The sample table shows 800,000 to 900,000 distinct CDR3 sequences, and approximately 12% are seen once. The ten largest clones take up approximately 0.46% of the sample. This clonotype originated in a male donor with ankylosing spondylitis. The sample was blood, either unsorted or a sorted T cell fraction (not recorded which).

The CDR3 region reads CSARVRAGEFF. In nucleotides, the sequence is TGCAGTGCTAGAGTTAGGGCAGGGGAGTTCTTC. The chain is made from TRBV20-1 and TRBJ2-1; TRBD1 is perhaps the D gene, given 6 matching bases. CDR1 and CDR2 are drawn from the germline V gene (reference sequence): DFQATT, SNEGSKA. The CDR3 sequence holds 11 residues, the cysteine and phenylalanine included. Just the 33-base CDR3 DNA is kept, in frame starting at base 1. V and J are truncated by 1 base and 14 bases respectively, leaving an intervening sequence of 12 bases.